Following are 11 T cell receptor beta chains from one sample sequenced in a study of blood T cells in healthy people across ages. Then a second PCR, running roughly 7 to 11 cycles, was carried out with a sample-barcoded 5' primer and a J-beta primer mix. TCRdb independently ran MiXCR on the 5' RACE reads; one entry per CDR3 protein. This table holds under 950,000 distinct CDR3 sequences, 22% found once. Sequenced sample: blood. The receptors stem from a man aged 70 or older in good health.

The J gene is TRBJ2-4, the V gene TRBV5-1, with D perhaps matching TRBD1 (5 bases). This CDR3 comprises 15 residues. Germline-derived CDR1 and CDR2 are SGHRS and YFSETQ. The V gene lost 4 bases and the J gene lost 0 bases, with 11 bases spanning the gap. The CDR3 nucleotides read TGCGCCAGCAGCACAGGAAGCCTAGCCAAAAACATTCAGTACTTC. Protein sequence: CASSTGSLAKNIQYF.

With regard to this clonotype: A much larger clone is a single base away; this may be a read error. The rearrangement joins TRBV20-1 to TRBJ2-7; 9 nucleotides match TRBD2. The CDR3 sequence is 16 residues long. J lost 2 bases, V lost 0 bases, and 8 bases had no gene match. Germline assignment: CDR1 DFQATT and CDR2 SNEGSKA (reference sequence). This CDR3 is CSARDRSSGVTYEQYF. The CDR3 bases are TGCAGTGCTAGAGATCGCTCTAGCGGGGTAACCTACGAGCAGTACTTC.

The table lists this clonotype with a count of one. The chain combines TRBV7-9 with TRBJ2-4; TRBD2 matches 7 bases. J lost 8 bases, V lost 2 bases, and 9 bases had no gene match. The germline CDR1 and CDR2 sequences are SEHNR and FQNEAQ (reference sequence). This CDR3 is 15 amino acids long. The CDR3 loop reads CASSLNGGRVDIQYF. CDR3 DNA sequence: TGTGCCAGCAGCTTAAACGGCGGGAGAGTTGACATTCAGTACTTC.

This clonotype was picked up a small number of times. The chain combines TRBV29-1 with TRBJ1-1; D gene unclear. Trimming stripped 3 bases from V and 1 base from J, with 9 bases between. This CDR3 is built from 13 residues. Germline V gene data show CDR1 as SQVTM and CDR2 as ANQGSEA. For the CDR3, the DNA is TGCAGCGTTGAGCCCTGGTGGAACACTGAAGCTTTCTTT. Translated, it gives CSVEPWWNTEAFF.

This chain's CDR3 is CASSYWQTSGANVLTF. For the CDR3, the DNA is TGTGCCAGCAGTTACTGGCAGACCTCTGGGGCCAACGTCCTGACTTTC. The chain employs TRBV6-5 and TRBJ2-6, with no clear D. Trimming removed 1 base at V and 0 bases at J, with 7 bases between. This CDR3 spans 16 amino acids. Germline V gene data show CDR1 as MNHEY and CDR2 as SVGAGI.

The V and J genes are TRBV12-3 or TRBV12-4 and TRBJ1-1; D unresolved. Trimming cost V 3 bases and J 10 bases, with 9 bases left between them. The CDR3 runs to 11 residues. The CDR3 is CASSLGILAFF. The CDR3, as DNA: TGTGCCAGCAGTTTGGGAATTTTAGCTTTCTTT.

The gene calls are TRBV6-1 and TRBJ2-3; D is undetermined. The V gene's germline CDR1 is MNHNS and CDR2 SASEGT. V lost 2 bases to trimming and J lost 0 bases, with 9 bases between them. The CDR3 covers 15 residues. The CDR3 loop is CASSESMPSTDTQYF. For the CDR3, the DNA is TGTGCCAGCAGTGAATCGATGCCCAGCACAGATACGCAGTATTTT.

This clonotype has a single count. The V and J genes are TRBV7-8 and TRBJ2-5; no firm D call. The DNA end is a closer match to TRBJ2-1, so the J assignment may be wrong. This CDR3 is 13 amino acids long. Germline values: CDR1 SGHVS, CDR2 FQNEAQ. The CDR3 DNA reads TGTGCCAGCAGCTTAGGTCGCCGCCTTGAGCAGTTCTTC. Amino acids: CASSLGRRLEQFF.

The genes are TRBV13 and TRBJ1-1; perhaps TRBD1 as D (6 bases). V lost 3 bases and J 0 bases, leaving 14 bases between the germline ends. The CDR3 sequence is 16 residues long. Germline V CDR1 and CDR2: PRHDT, FYEKMQ (reference sequence). This chain's CDR3 is CASSFPSDSLNTEAFF. CDR3 bases: TGTGCCAGCAGCTTCCCCTCGGACAGCTTGAACACTGAAGCTTTCTTT.

This clonotype appeared a few times. The CDR3 DNA sequence: TGTGCCAGCAGCTTGGACGACCGTATTTTTAATGAAAAACTGTTTTTT. Residues: CASSLDDRIFNEKLFF. The gene calls are TRBV7-2 and TRBJ1-4; D is unclear. CDR3 length: 16 residues. The ends were cut back, 3 bases at V and 4 bases at J, with 15 bases in the middle. Germline V gene lookup returns CDR1 SGHTA and CDR2 FQGNSA.

The rearrangement joins TRBV18 to TRBJ1-1, with a weak D call TRBD1 (5 bases). CDR1 is KGHSH and CDR2 is LQKENI in the germline V gene. CDR3 length: 15 residues. The V end was cut by 3 bases, the J end by 8 bases, with 19 bases between. The CDR3 loop reads CASSPPGPSSFEAFF. The CDR3 nucleotides read TGTGCCAGCTCACCTCCGGGGCCGTCCTCCTTCGAAGCTTTCTTT.